Below, 18 T cell receptor beta chains from the same sample are listed, as sequenced in a study of graft-versus-host responses after intestinal transplantation. Their target antigens are unknown. Clones were sequenced by immunoSEQ multiplex PCR, and TCRdb holds only the in-frame ones, with some missing. The sample records fewer than 85,000 clones, around 96% being singletons. The sample here was unstimulated CD8+ T cells sorted from spleen or lymph node cells, taken before intestinal transplant. Every receptor here comes from a human donor who received an intestinal transplant.

V and J are TRBV5-4 and TRBJ2-1; D uncertain. Germline CDR1 and CDR2: SGHNT and YYREEE (reference sequence). V lost 4 bases, J lost 0 bases, and 8 bases lay in between. The CDR3 has 14 amino acids. The CDR3 DNA follows: TGTGCCAGCAGCCAGCCGAGCTCCTACAATGAGCAGTTCTTC. Amino acid sequence: CASSQPSSYNEQFF.

The V and J genes are TRBV2 and TRBJ2-7, with D perhaps TRBD1 (6 bases). Germline V gives CDR1 SNHLY, CDR2 FYNNEI. Trimming removed 4 bases at V and 6 bases at J, with 19 bases between. The CDR3 runs to 15 residues. This CDR3 reads CASSATGSGFREQYF. Here the CDR3 DNA reads TGTGCCAGCAGTGCCACAGGGTCGGGCTTCCGCGAGCAGTACTTC.

The J gene is TRBJ2-6, the V gene TRBV18, with TRBD1 matching over 9 bases. V lost 1 base, J lost 3 bases, and 7 bases stayed unmatched. Germline assignment: CDR1 KGHSH and CDR2 LQKENI. This CDR3 is built from 18 residues. The DNA for the CDR3 is TGTGCCAGCTCACCACTCGGGGACAGGGCGGATGGGGCCAACGTCCTGACTTTC. Encoded protein: CASSPLGDRADGANVLTF.

The J gene is TRBJ1-1, the V gene TRBV6-1; D is unresolved. Looked up from germline, CDR1 is MNHNS and CDR2 is SASEGT. The germline V and J ends were trimmed by 7 bases and 5 bases, with 8 bases remaining between them. The CDR3 runs to 11 residues. The CDR3 DNA reads TGTGCCAGCATACGGCATACTGAAGCTTTCTTT. Translated, it gives CASIRHTEAFF.

The gene calls are TRBV27 and TRBJ2-1; 7 bases fit TRBD1. CDR1 is MNHEY, CDR2 SMNVEV, per germline (reference sequence). V trimming: 3 bases; J trimming: 6 bases; junction bases outside the gene matches: 8. CDR3 length equals 15 residues. The CDR3 DNA follows: TGTGCCAGCAGTTTCGGGGACAGCCTCGGCAATGAGCAGTTCTTC. Translated, it gives CASSFGDSLGNEQFF.

The rearrangement joins TRBV6-5 to TRBJ1-2, with 8 bases that match TRBD1. Germline V gene data show CDR1 as MNHEY and CDR2 as SVGAGI. The CDR3 is 14 residues long. The junction had 6 bases not matched to a gene; V was cut back by 3 bases and J by 6 bases. DNA of the CDR3: TGTGCCAGCAGTTATTCAGGGGGCGGTGATGGCTACACCTTC. Its protein is CASSYSGGGDGYTF.

The chain is built from TRBV21-1 and TRBJ2-7; the D segment call TRBD2 is taken from the table without a DNA check. TRBV21-1 is classified as a pseudogene. This CDR3 has 13 residues. The CDR3 region is CASTGTAVYEQYF. As DNA, the CDR3 is TGTGCCAGCACCGGGACTGCGGTCTACGAGCAGTACTTC.

The CDR3 spells CASSEVGSDRYNEQFF. The DNA of the CDR3 is TGTGCCAGCAGTGAAGTCGGTAGCGACCGATACAATGAGCAGTTCTTC. The chain recombines TRBV6-1 with TRBJ2-1, with TRBD2 as a possible D gene (5 bases). Per germline, CDR1 MNHNS and CDR2 SASEGT. Deletions cut 1 base from V and 4 bases from J, with 14 bases between. CDR3 length: 16 amino acids.

The V and J genes are TRBV7-6 and TRBJ1-1, with 10 bases that match TRBD1. Germline CDR1 reads SGHVS; CDR2 reads FNYEAQ. This CDR3 comprises 14 residues. The V and J ends lost 5 bases and 5 bases, in that order; junction bases with no gene match: 5. CDR3 in amino acids: CASSRGTGETEAFF. CDR3 bases: TGTGCCAGCAGCCGAGGGACAGGGGAAACTGAAGCTTTCTTT. Full variable domain (remainder filled in from reference TRBV7-6 and TRBJ1-1): GAGVSQSPRYKVTKRGQDVALRCDPISGHVSLYWYRQALGQGPEFLTYFNYEAQQDKSGLPNDRFSAERPEGSISTLTIQRTEQRDSAMYRCASSRGTGETEAFFGQGTRLTVV.

The rearrangement uses TRBV11-2 and TRBJ2-3; the D gene could be TRBD1 or TRBD2 (5 bases each). Germline assignment: CDR1 SGHAT and CDR2 FQNNGV. The CDR3 length is 17 residues. Deletions cut 5 bases from V and 4 bases from J, with 22 bases between. The CDR3 DNA follows: TGTGCCAGCAGCCCCCGGGGCCTAAGAGAACTCCCAGATACGCAGTATTTT. This gives the protein CASSPRGLRELPDTQYF.

The chain joins TRBV6-5 to TRBJ1-1; D gene ambiguous. Trimming took off 3 bases at V and 1 base at J, with 9 bases between the two ends. Germline-derived CDR1 and CDR2 are MNHEY and SVGAGI. The CDR3 extends over 14 amino acids. In DNA form, the CDR3 reads TGTGCCAGCAGTTATAGTTTTTCGAACACTGAAGCTTTCTTT. It is translated as CASSYSFSNTEAFF.

Points on this clone: Germline is not matched at one junction end, which may reflect a read error. Distinct nucleotide sequences in the sample also encode this CDR3. V usage is TRBV4-1 and J usage is TRBJ1-1, with 7 nucleotides matching TRBD1. Germline loops: CDR1 MGHRA, CDR2 YSYEKL. This CDR3 region has 15 residues. The DNA for the CDR3 is TGTGCCAGCAGCCTAGGGGACAGTGGCAACACTGAAGCTTTCTTT. Its protein is CASSLGDSGNTEAFF.

The chain employs TRBV5-6 and TRBJ1-2; D unclear. Trimming pared 0 bases from V and 3 bases from J, leaving 12 bases between. The CDR3 loop spans 15 amino acids. CDR1 and CDR2 (germline): SGHDT, YYEEEE. The CDR3 region is CASSLGVAEYYGYTF. In DNA, the CDR3 is TGTGCCAGCAGCTTGGGGGTCGCGGAGTACTATGGCTACACCTTC.

The chain's CDR3 is CASRLGTDVVYGYTF. The DNA for the CDR3 is TGCGCCAGCAGGCTCGGAACGGACGTAGTCTATGGCTACACCTTC. V usage is TRBV5-1 and J usage is TRBJ1-2; no firm D call. Germline CDR1 reads SGHRS; CDR2 reads YFSETQ. The CDR3 totals 15 residues. The germline V and J ends were trimmed by 5 bases and 4 bases, with 18 bases remaining between them. The variable domain in full, completed from reference TRBV5-1 and TRBJ1-2, reads KAGVTQTPRYLIKTRGQQVTLSCSPISGHRSVSWYQQTPGQGLQFLFEYFSETQRNKGNFPGRFSGRQFSNSRSEMNVSTLELGDSALYLCASRLGTDVVYGYTFGSGTRLTVV.

This chain connects TRBV2 to TRBJ2-1; D call uncertain. Germline V gene data show CDR1 as SNHLY and CDR2 as FYNNEI. The CDR3 length is 15 residues. V was clipped by 5 bases and J by 5 bases, with 16 bases between them. The CDR3 DNA reads as TGTGCCAGCAGTCTGAAAGAGGTTTGGAACAATGAGCAGTTCTTC. Its translation is CASSLKEVWNNEQFF.

The chain employs TRBV5-5 and TRBJ2-7; TRBD1 aligns across 7 bases. The V and J ends lost 3 bases and 1 base, in that order; junction bases with no gene match: 4. CDR3 length equals 14 residues. Germline CDR1 SGHKS, CDR2 YYEKEE (reference sequence). CDR3 sequence reads: CASSYRDRSYEQYF. The CDR3 nucleotides read TGTGCCAGCAGCTACCGGGACAGATCCTACGAGCAGTACTTC.

This clone was recorded only once. This chain joins TRBV9 and TRBJ2-1, with 13 bases matching TRBD2. Germline CDR1 SGDLS, CDR2 YYNGEE. The CDR3 contains 21 residues. V shed 3 bases and J 5 bases; nucleotides not matched to a gene: 20. This CDR3 reads CASSARLLTSGGTRGDNEQFF. As DNA, the CDR3 is TGTGCCAGCAGCGCGCGACTTTTGACTAGCGGGGGGACGCGTGGGGACAATGAGCAGTTCTTC.

This clone was seen once. J is TRBJ2-1 and V is TRBV11-2; possible D gene TRBD2, 6 bases. Germline loops: CDR1 SGHAT, CDR2 FQNNGV. This CDR3 has 15 amino acids. The V gene lost 1 base and the J gene lost 7 bases, with 14 bases spanning the gap. The chain's CDR3 is CASSLVWGVGNEQFF. The CDR3 DNA follows: TGTGCCAGCAGCTTAGTGTGGGGGGTAGGGAATGAGCAGTTCTTC.